What follows are 7 T cell receptor beta chains derived from one specimen sequenced in a study of shared clonotypes between healthy human individuals. Repertoires were generated with immunoSEQ multiplex PCR, while TCRdb's copy carries only in-frame clones and drops some. The table records fewer than 600,000 clones, more than 75% of them present only once. Sequenced sample: PBMCs. The receptors come from a woman aged 35 to 49 in good health. Some clones in this sample may be carry-over from other donors' samples.

The rearrangement uses TRBV6-5 and TRBJ2-7; 12 positions agree with TRBD2. The J segment lost 2 bases and the V segment lost 6 bases, leaving 5 bases of the junction unmatched. The CDR3 totals 15 residues. CDR1 is MNHEY, CDR2 SVGAGI, per germline. The CDR3 loop reads CASRKLAGGPYEQYF. The CDR3 DNA is TGTGCCAGCAGGAAACTAGCGGGAGGACCCTACGAGCAGTACTTC.

This clone was recorded at least ten times. Other DNA variants within this sample encode the same CDR3. The genes are TRBV4-3 and TRBJ2-1; TRBD2 is a possible D gene (5 bases). Germline V lookup: CDR1 LGHNA, CDR2 YSLEER. The CDR3 is 15 amino acids. The V and J ends lost 0 bases and 7 bases respectively, with 13 bases between them. Here the CDR3 DNA reads TGCGCCAGCAGCCAAGATGGGCTAGCTATTAATGAGCAGTTCTTC. Translation: CASSQDGLAINEQFF.

CDR3 residues: CASSRVGHLDEQFF. CDR3 nucleotides: TGTGCCAGCAGCCGAGTGGGACACCTGGATGAGCAGTTCTTC. The chain couples TRBV27 to TRBJ2-1, with D perhaps matching TRBD1 (6 bases). Germline assignment: CDR1 MNHEY and CDR2 SMNVEV (reference sequence). The CDR3 contains 14 residues. Trimming left V 6 bases short and J 8 bases short, with 17 bases between.

CDR3 coding DNA: TGCGCCAGCAGCTTGTGGGCGGCAAACACCGGGGAGCTGTTTTTT. This translates into CASSLWAANTGELFF. The gene calls are TRBV5-1 and TRBJ2-2; D ambiguous. V was clipped by 1 base and J by 2 bases, with 9 bases between them. CDR3 size: 15 residues. Germline V gives CDR1 SGHRS, CDR2 YFSETQ.

This rearrangement joins TRBV7-9 to TRBJ2-7; 9 bases line up with TRBD1. The CDR3 is made up of 15 amino acids. Germline trimming cut 5 bases from V and 0 bases from J; bases unmatched to any gene: 5. CDR1 SEHNR and CDR2 FQNEAQ come from the germline V gene (reference sequence). DNA of the CDR3: TGTGCCAGCAGCGAGGGACAGGGAGCCTCCTACGAGCAGTACTTC. Protein: CASSEGQGASYEQYF.

This clone was recorded once. The CDR3 nucleotides read TGTGCCAGCAGCCAAGATCTAGGTAGTAGCGGGATTAACTACGAGCAGTACTTC. Its translation is CASSQDLGSSGINYEQYF. The chain combines TRBV4-2 with TRBJ2-7; 8 nucleotides line up with TRBD2. CDR1 is LGHNA and CDR2 is YNFKEQ in the germline V gene. J gave up 3 bases and V 0 bases, and 13 bases lay outside the gene matches. The CDR3 has 18 amino acids.

The V call is TRBV27, the J call TRBJ2-1; D remains ambiguous. Per germline, CDR1 MNHEY and CDR2 SMNVEV (reference sequence). V gave up 6 bases and J gave up 5 bases, with 11 bases separating them. This CDR3 is 13 amino acids long. Written as DNA, the CDR3 is TGTGCCAGCAGGTTTAGGTGGAACAATGAGCAGTTCTTC. Translation gives CASRFRWNNEQFF.